Shown below are 32 T cell receptor beta chains from a single sample sequenced in a study of blood T cell repertoires in COVID-19. Only in-frame clones appear in the TCRdb table, and some are missing; sequencing was by immunoSEQ multiplex PCR. The table includes about 290,000 clones, roughly 90% detected once. Sequenced material: peripheral blood. These receptors came from a woman aged 25-40 years with active or convalescent COVID-19.

The chain recombines TRBV28 with TRBJ1-6; TRBD1 matches 9 bases. This CDR3 has 13 amino acids. V was pared by 4 bases and J by 9 bases, with 1 base of the junction left unmatched. Germline CDR1 MDHEN, CDR2 SYDVKM. The CDR3 region has the DNA TGTGCCAGCAGTTACAGGGGGCCTTCACCCCTCCACTTT. As protein: CASSYRGPSPLHF.

J is TRBJ2-3 and V is TRBV2; no firm D call. V lost 9 bases and J 5 bases, leaving 15 bases between the germline ends. The germline V gene encodes CDR1 SNHLY and CDR2 FYNNEI. This CDR3 comprises 13 residues. CDR3 amino acids: CASASGFGDTQYF. CDR3 DNA: TGTGCCAGTGCGTCCGGGTTCGGAGATACGCAGTATTTT.

The V and J genes are TRBV27 and TRBJ1-2; D not certain. Germline values: CDR1 MNHEY, CDR2 SMNVEV (reference sequence). Trimming cost V 7 bases and J 7 bases, with 22 bases left between them. The CDR3 is 15 residues long. CDR3 residues: CASTPVTGGWGGYTF. CDR3 nucleotide sequence: TGTGCCAGCACCCCGGTTACGGGAGGTTGGGGTGGCTACACCTTC.

This clone was counted only a few times. This chain connects TRBV27 to TRBJ1-1, with D possibly TRBD1 on 6 matching bases. Germline assignment: CDR1 MNHEY and CDR2 SMNVEV (reference sequence). CDR3 size: 11 residues. The V gene lost 4 bases and the J gene lost 12 bases, with 12 bases spanning the gap. CDR3 sequence reads: CASSSQGLTFF. The CDR3, as DNA: TGTGCCAGCAGTTCACAGGGTCTAACTTTCTTT.

This sequence joins TRBV9 and TRBJ1-2; 10 bases are shared with TRBD1. The CDR3 runs to 15 residues. Per germline, CDR1 SGDLS and CDR2 YYNGEE. The junction had 9 bases not matched to a gene; V was cut back by 3 bases and J by 7 bases. In nucleotides, the CDR3 is TGTGCCAGCAGCGCTTCGGGACAGGGGAGAATTGGCTACACCTTC. It yields the protein CASSASGQGRIGYTF.

To note about this clone: The sample has other DNA sequences that encode this CDR3 too. This chain uses TRBV5-1 with TRBJ1-1, with TRBD1 identical over 8 bases. After removal of 0 bases from V and 5 bases from J, the junction contained 0 bases not matched to a gene. This CDR3 contains 13 residues. CDR1 is SGHRS, CDR2 YFSETQ, per germline. This CDR3 is CASSLDRGTEAFF. In DNA form, the CDR3 reads TGCGCCAGCAGCTTGGACAGGGGGACTGAAGCTTTCTTT.

In regard to this clone: The same CDR3 is also encoded by other DNA sequences in this sample. The chain couples TRBV10-3 to TRBJ2-6; a weak D match, TRBD2 (5 bases). Germline CDR1 ENHRY, CDR2 SYGVKD. The CDR3 contains 16 residues. The V gene lost 2 bases and the J gene lost 4 bases, with 12 bases spanning the gap. The CDR3 coding sequence is TGTGCCATCAGTGAGGGAGGACTCTCGGGGGCCAACGTCCTGACTTTC. This translates into CAISEGGLSGANVLTF.

This clone occurred a few times. Different DNA sequences within this sample yield the same CDR3. The chain carries TRBV25-1 and TRBJ1-1; unclear D gene. This CDR3 has 15 residues. Trimming removed 1 base from V and 4 bases from J, with 13 bases in between. Looked up from germline, CDR1 is MGHDK and CDR2 is SYGVNS. This chain's CDR3 is CASSESGSWGTEAFF. CDR3 DNA: TGTGCCAGCAGTGAATCGGGGAGCTGGGGCACTGAAGCTTTCTTT.

The rearrangement uses TRBV19 and TRBJ1-1; TRBD1 matches 8 bases. This CDR3 has 17 amino acids. The germline gives CDR1 LNHDA, CDR2 SQIVND (reference sequence). After removal of 3 bases from V and 4 bases from J, the junction contained 13 bases not matched to a gene. As DNA, the CDR3 is TGTGCCAGTAGTATCCGGGACAGGCCTACGGCAGGCACTGAAGCTTTCTTT. Its translation: CASSIRDRPTAGTEAFF. Looking up the rest from reference TRBV19 and TRBJ1-1 gives the full variable domain: DGGITQSPKYLFRKEGQNVTLSCEQNLNHDAMYWYRQDPGQGLRLIYYSQIVNDFQKGDIAEGYSVSREKKESFPLTVTSAQKNPTAFYLCASSIRDRPTAGTEAFFGQGTRLTVV.

The genes are TRBV19 and TRBJ1-2, with a weak D call TRBD1 (5 bases). This CDR3 is 17 amino acids long. The V end lost 4 bases, the J end lost 3 bases, and 21 bases lay between the germline ends. CDR1 is LNHDA and CDR2 is SQIVND in the germline V gene (reference sequence). The CDR3 coding sequence is TGTGCCAGTAGTAAAGCGGGGCGCAGTCCGACCTACTATGGCTACACCTTC. As protein: CASSKAGRSPTYYGYTF.

The rearrangement joins TRBV3-1 (or the pseudogene TRBV3-2) to TRBJ2-3, with D maybe TRBD1 (7 bases). V was shortened by 4 bases and J by 1 base, with 24 bases between the two germline ends. CDR1 and CDR2 (germline): LGHDT, YNNKEL (reference sequence). The CDR3 contains 19 residues. The CDR3: CASSRRFSTGRGGTDTQYF. CDR3 DNA sequence: TGTGCCAGCAGCCGACGTTTCTCGACAGGGCGGGGAGGCACAGATACGCAGTATTTT.

The chain has TRBV11-3 and TRBJ1-6, with D uncertain. The CDR3 consists of 13 residues. Germline CDR1 and CDR2: SGHNT and YENEEA. The V and J ends lost 5 bases and 7 bases respectively, with 9 bases between them. The CDR3: CASSLLGNSPLHF. In DNA, the CDR3 is TGTGCCAGCAGCCTACTAGGGAATTCACCCCTCCACTTT.

V and J are TRBV4-1 and TRBJ1-1; TRBD1 matches 9 bases. Germline CDR1 is MGHRA and CDR2 is YSYEKL. Trimming cost V 0 bases and J 6 bases; bases outside gene matches: 14. There are 18 residues in the CDR3. The CDR3, as DNA: TGCGCCAGCAGCCAAGACCCTGATGACAGGGGGAAAGCCGCTGAAGCTTTCTTT. This sequence encodes CASSQDPDDRGKAAEAFF.

The chain uses TRBV5-4 and TRBJ2-5; perhaps TRBD1 as D (6 bases). Trimming took 4 bases from V and 2 from J, leaving 15 bases between them. CDR1 and CDR2 from the germline V gene are SGHNT and YYREEE (reference sequence). The CDR3 spans 15 residues. The CDR3 is CASSRLEDRQETQYF. CDR3 nucleotide sequence: TGTGCCAGCAGCCGCCTCGAGGACAGACAAGAGACCCAGTACTTC.

In this sample, this clone turned up once. The chain has TRBV7-2 and TRBJ1-1, with D unclear. In germline, CDR1 is SGHTA, CDR2 FQGNSA. The CDR3 contains 16 residues. V gave up 6 bases and J gave up 6 bases, with 23 bases separating them. This CDR3 reads CASRPTDDQVWAEAFF. CDR3 DNA sequence: TGTGCCAGCAGACCTACAGACGACCAGGTGTGGGCTGAAGCTTTCTTT.

The chain recombines TRBV6-5 with TRBJ2-5; 7 bases fit TRBD1. The junction had 7 bases not matched to a gene; V was cut back by 5 bases and J by 4 bases. The CDR3 spans 14 residues. The germline V gene encodes CDR1 MNHEY and CDR2 SVGAGI. CDR3 sequence (DNA): TGTGCCAGCAGTACCAGGGGGAGCGGAGAGACCCAGTACTTC. Encoded protein: CASSTRGSGETQYF.

The chain combines TRBV21-1 with TRBJ1-1. TRBV21-1 corresponds to a pseudogene. The CDR3 has 16 residues. CDR3 sequence: CASSKGGGHLNTEAFF. CDR3 sequence (DNA): TGTGCCAGCAGCAAAGGAGGAGGGCATTTAAACACTGAAGCTTTCTTT.

This clone was seen a few times. V usage is TRBV5-1 and J usage is TRBJ1-1; perhaps TRBD1 as D (6 bases). This CDR3 has 17 amino acids. V was pared by 2 bases and J by 2 bases, with 19 bases between. CDR1 and CDR2 (germline): SGHRS, YFSETQ. The CDR3 DNA sequence: TGCGCCAGCAGCTTTAACAGGGAAATAACCCCCAACACTGAAGCTTTCTTT. Protein: CASSFNREITPNTEAFF.

This rearrangement joins TRBV4-2 to TRBJ2-5, with TRBD2 matching 9 bases. The CDR3 contains 15 residues. The V segment lost 5 bases and the J segment 6 bases; nucleotides outside the gene matches: 10. The germline CDR1 and CDR2 sequences are LGHNA and YNFKEQ. CDR3: CASSSGGGAEKTQYF. The CDR3 nucleotides are TGTGCCAGCAGCTCCGGCGGGGGGGCCGAAAAGACCCAGTACTTC.

This clone was seen a few times. The rearrangement links TRBV7-2 to TRBJ2-7; the match to TRBD2 covers 9 bases. The CDR3 length is 15 residues. Per the germline V gene, CDR1 is SGHTA and CDR2 is FQGNSA. Trimming took 6 bases from V and 4 from J; bases not matched to a gene: 10. The DNA for the CDR3 is TGTGCCAGCAGTCCGAGCGGGGGGACCCCTTACGAGCAGTACTTC. The encoded protein is CASSPSGGTPYEQYF.

With respect to this clone: Other DNA sequences from this sample encode an identical CDR3 as well. This chain joins TRBV5-1 and TRBJ2-1, with 10 positions matching TRBD1. CDR1 SGHRS and CDR2 YFSETQ come from the germline V gene. Trimming cost V 2 bases and J 5 bases; bases outside gene matches: 4. This CDR3 is 15 amino acids long. The CDR3 nucleotides read TGCGCCAGCAGCTTAGGACAGGGGGGGAACAATGAGCAGTTCTTC. It yields the protein CASSLGQGGNNEQFF.

Comments on this clone: Within the sample, other DNA sequences also encode this same CDR3. The genes are TRBV7-9 and TRBJ2-3; 9 nucleotides align to TRBD1. Germline lookup yields CDR1 SEHNR and CDR2 FQNEAQ (reference sequence). J gave up 2 bases and V 5 bases, and 2 bases lay outside the gene matches. The CDR3 loop spans 14 amino acids. CDR3 sequence reads: CASSGTGSTDTQYF. The CDR3 DNA sequence: TGTGCCAGCAGCGGGACAGGGTCCACAGATACGCAGTATTTT.

The chain has TRBV5-4 and TRBJ1-6; 8 positions match TRBD1. Germline CDR1 and CDR2: SGHNT and YYREEE (reference sequence). V dropped 0 bases and J dropped 6; count of bases not matched to a gene: 2. This CDR3 comprises 15 residues. CDR3 in amino acids: CASSLGQGFNSPLHF. DNA for the CDR3: TGTGCCAGCAGCTTGGGACAGGGGTTTAATTCACCCCTCCACTTT.

The chain combines TRBV6-5 with TRBJ1-1; D remains ambiguous. Germline CDR1 reads MNHEY; CDR2 reads SVGAGI. There are 13 residues in the CDR3. Between the trimmed V and J ends, which lost 2 bases and 8 bases, there was a span of 12 bases. The CDR3 spells CASSYTYLSEAFF. In nucleotides, the CDR3 is TGTGCCAGCAGTTACACATATCTTTCCGAAGCTTTCTTT.

The CDR3 sequence: CASSLLFGGAPEQYF. DNA for the CDR3: TGTGCCAGCAGCTTGCTTTTCGGGGGGGCCCCCGAGCAGTACTTC. The chain employs TRBV5-8 and TRBJ2-7, with 8 nucleotides matching TRBD2. Germline assignment: CDR1 SGHTS and CDR2 YDEGEE. With 1 base clipped from V and 6 bases from J, the junction kept 9 bases outside the gene matches. CDR3 length: 15 amino acids.

The chain has TRBV7-2 and TRBJ1-2; 7 nucleotides align to TRBD1. The CDR3 extends over 14 amino acids. Germline V gene data show CDR1 as SGHTA and CDR2 as FQGNSA. Trimming removed 0 bases from V and 10 bases from J; junction bases left unmatched: 8. The CDR3: CASSLAKGAVDYTF. The CDR3 bases are TGTGCCAGCAGCTTAGCGAAGGGGGCGGTCGACTACACCTTC.

This chain joins TRBV14 and TRBJ1-3; D unresolved. Trimming took off 3 bases at V and 6 bases at J, with 18 bases between the two ends. The germline V gene has CDR1 SGHDN and CDR2 FVKESK. The CDR3 totals 16 residues. The DNA for the CDR3 is TGTGCCAGCAGCCAGGCGGGAGCAACTCTGGTAAACACCATATATTTT. Translation gives CASSQAGATLVNTIYF. Full variable domain (outside the CDR3, taken from reference TRBV14 and TRBJ1-3): EAGVTQFPSHSVIEKGQTVTLRCDPISGHDNLYWYRRVMGKEIKFLLHFVKESKQDESGMPNNRFLAERTGGTYSTLKVQPAELEDSGVYFCASSQAGATLVNTIYFGEGSWLTVV.

The chain links TRBV6-2 or TRBV6-3 to TRBJ1-1; 7 nucleotides match TRBD1. With 6 bases clipped from V and 0 bases from J, the junction kept 10 bases outside the gene matches. The CDR3 is made up of 16 amino acids. Germline assignment: CDR1 MNHEY and CDR2 SVGEGT. CDR3 region: CASSYDRAGMNTEAFF. CDR3 nucleotide sequence: TGTGCCAGCAGCTATGACAGGGCGGGTATGAACACTGAAGCTTTCTTT.

This rearrangement joins TRBV6-2 or TRBV6-3 to TRBJ2-4, with TRBD2 matching 11 bases. After removal of 2 bases from V and 5 bases from J, the junction contained 11 bases not matched to a gene. Germline loops: CDR1 MNHEY, CDR2 SVGEGT. The CDR3 runs 18 residues. The CDR3 reads CASSYAGGTSGWENIQYF. DNA of the CDR3: TGTGCCAGCAGTTACGCGGGTGGGACTAGCGGATGGGAAAACATTCAGTACTTC.

This sequence joins TRBV5-4 and TRBJ2-3; a possible D gene is TRBD2 (6 bases). The CDR3 is 14 amino acids. CDR1 and CDR2 (germline): SGHNT, YYREEE (reference sequence). Trimming left V 5 bases short and J 0 bases short, with 10 bases between. CDR3 in amino acids: CASREDYSTDTQYF. In DNA form, the CDR3 reads TGTGCCAGCAGAGAGGACTACAGCACAGATACGCAGTATTTT.

V and J are TRBV28 and TRBJ1-5, with 9 positions matching TRBD1. This CDR3 is 16 amino acids long. J was trimmed by 1 base and V by 6 bases; bases with no gene match: 7. Germline values: CDR1 MDHEN, CDR2 SYDVKM. The CDR3 DNA reads as TGTGCCAGCAGACCGGACAGGGGCAAGAGCAATCAGCCCCAGCATTTT. Translation gives CASRPDRGKSNQPQHF.

The rearrangement links TRBV28 to TRBJ1-1; D ambiguous. The CDR3 consists of 13 residues. Germline values: CDR1 MDHEN, CDR2 SYDVKM. Trimming took off 8 bases at V and 4 bases at J, with 14 bases between the two ends. The CDR3 bases are TGTGCCAGCTATGGGTCACCGGGCACTGAAGCTTTCTTT. Encoded protein: CASYGSPGTEAFF.